These 25 T cell receptor beta chains were sequenced from one sample in a study of T cells in Graves' hyperthyroidism and ophthalmopathy. There were TCR beta CDR3 regions amplified from RNA transcripts. RT-PCR in the first round (using the HTBI primer set) targeted the TCR CDR3. One entry per CDR3 protein results from TCRdb running MiXCR on the multiplex PCR reads. Of 600,000 to 650,000 distinct CDR3 sequences in the sample, around 16% were seen once. The sample was blood. These receptors were collected from a young woman with Graves' hyperthyroidism.

V is TRBV19 and J is TRBJ2-1; TRBD2 might be the D (7 bases). Per the germline V gene, CDR1 is LNHDA and CDR2 is SQIVND (reference sequence). This CDR3 spans 13 amino acids. Between the trimmed V and J ends, which lost 1 base and 9 bases, there was a span of 10 bases. The CDR3 protein is CASSIGGGGEQFF. The CDR3, as DNA: TGTGCCAGTAGTATAGGGGGGGGCGGTGAGCAGTTCTTC.

The rearrangement links TRBV4-1 to TRBJ2-7; TRBD2 might be the D (6 bases). CDR3 size: 15 residues. Germline values: CDR1 MGHRA, CDR2 YSYEKL. Trimming left V 4 bases short and J 3 bases short, with 16 bases between. The CDR3 spells CASSRSPGESYEQYF. Written as DNA, the CDR3 is TGCGCCAGCAGCCGTTCCCCGGGGGAAAGCTACGAGCAGTACTTC.

The gene calls are TRBV9 and TRBJ2-1, with TRBD2 matching over 12 bases. The germline gives CDR1 SGDLS, CDR2 YYNGEE. J lost 5 bases, V lost 0 bases, and 9 bases had no gene match. The length of the CDR3 is 18 residues. Here the CDR3 DNA reads TGTGCCAGCAGCGTAGGGAGACTAGCGGGAGTGAGTGACAATGAGCAGTTCTTC. As protein: CASSVGRLAGVSDNEQFF.

The gene calls are TRBV13 and TRBJ2-7; weak D call: TRBD2 (5 bases). The CDR3 consists of 13 residues. Germline loops: CDR1 PRHDT, CDR2 FYEKMQ (reference sequence). Deletions cut 5 bases from V and 5 bases from J, with 13 bases between. CDR3 protein: CASSREPGNEQYF. Written as DNA, the CDR3 is TGTGCCAGCAGCCGCGAGCCCGGGAACGAGCAGTACTTC. Supplemented by reference TRBV13 and TRBJ2-7, the full variable domain reads AAGVIQSPRHLIKEKRETATLKCYPIPRHDTVYWYQQGPGQDPQFLISFYEKMQSDKGSIPDRFSAQQFSDYHSELNMSSLELGDSALYFCASSREPGNEQYFGPGTRLTVT.

This clonotype has only a few counts. The chain couples TRBV7-9 to TRBJ1-2; D is unclear. CDR3 length: 15 amino acids. The V end was cut by 4 bases, the J end by 0 bases, with 12 bases between. Germline V gene sequence: CDR1 SEHNR, CDR2 FQNEAQ (reference sequence). The CDR3 protein is CASSSGVLANYGYTF. The DNA for the CDR3 is TGTGCCAGCAGCTCTGGGGTGCTTGCTAACTATGGCTACACCTTC.

This sequence joins TRBV14 and TRBJ2-3; TRBD2 is a possible D gene (6 bases). Trimming pared 5 bases from V and 4 bases from J, leaving 13 bases between. There are 14 residues in the CDR3. The germline gives CDR1 SGHDN, CDR2 FVKESK. CDR3 region: CASSGLGGPDTQYF. The CDR3 coding sequence is TGTGCCAGCAGCGGATTGGGAGGACCAGATACGCAGTATTTT.

This clonotype was found a few times. The chain links TRBV28 to TRBJ2-6, with 8 bases lining up with TRBD1. Germline V gene data show CDR1 as MDHEN and CDR2 as SYDVKM. Unmatched junction bases numbered 13, after V lost 6 bases and J lost 0 bases. There are 19 residues in the CDR3. This CDR3 is CASRPPPGTGVSGANVLTF. The CDR3 DNA is TGTGCCAGCAGACCCCCCCCCGGGACAGGTGTCTCTGGGGCCAACGTCCTGACTTTC. Using reference TRBV28 and TRBJ2-6 for the parts outside the CDR3, the full variable domain is DVKVTQSSRYLVKRTGEKVFLECVQDMDHENMFWYRQDPGLGLRLIYFSYDVKMKEKGDIPEGYSVSREKKERFSLILESASTNQTSMYLCASRPPPGTGVSGANVLTFGAGSRLTVL.

The chain couples TRBV2 to TRBJ1-5, with D unclear. CDR1 and CDR2 from the germline V gene are SNHLY and FYNNEI. The CDR3 covers 13 residues. The V end lost 4 bases, the J end lost 7 bases, and 11 bases lay between the germline ends. DNA of the CDR3: TGTGCCAGCAGTGTCTTTTTGGGGCAGCCCCAGCATTTT. Its protein is CASSVFLGQPQHF. Variable domain in full (rest from reference TRBV2 and TRBJ1-5): EPEVTQTPSHQVTQMGQEVILRCVPISNHLYFYWYRQILGQKVEFLVSFYNNEISEKSEIFDDQFSVERPDGSNFTLKIRSTKLEDSAMYFCASSVFLGQPQHFGDGTRLSIL.

This clonotype was detected ten times or more. The chain uses TRBV6-5 and TRBJ1-4; TRBD1 aligns across 9 bases. Losses at the gene ends were 0 bases for V and 2 bases for J; bases not matched to a gene: 4. In germline, CDR1 is MNHEY, CDR2 SVGAGI. The CDR3 is 17 amino acids. The CDR3 here is CASSYSDRGYTNEKLFF. Written as DNA, the CDR3 is TGTGCCAGCAGTTACTCGGACAGGGGATACACTAATGAAAAACTGTTTTTT.

The chain has TRBV20-1 and TRBJ1-5; D remains unclear. V lost 7 bases to trimming and J lost 2 bases, with 12 bases between them. In germline, CDR1 is DFQATT, CDR2 SNEGSKA (reference sequence). This CDR3 has 13 amino acids. The CDR3 sequence: CSGRGFGNQPQHF. The DNA for the CDR3 is TGCAGTGGTCGAGGGTTTGGCAATCAGCCCCAGCATTTT.

The J gene is TRBJ2-3, the V gene TRBV6-2 or TRBV6-3; D could derive from TRBD1 or TRBD2 (5 bases each). The CDR3 length is 15 residues. CDR1 and CDR2 (germline): MNHEY, SVGEGT. V shed 4 bases and J shed 0 bases, with 11 bases lying between them. This CDR3 is CASSWGGGSTDTQYF. CDR3 nucleotides: TGTGCCAGCAGTTGGGGCGGCGGGAGCACAGATACGCAGTATTTT.

This clonotype was counted a few times. The CDR3 reads CASSTSDTQYF. DNA of the CDR3: TGTGCCAGCAGCACTTCAGATACGCAGTATTTT. The V gene is TRBV3-1, the J gene TRBJ2-3; unclear D gene. V was clipped by 5 bases and J by 4 bases, with 4 bases between them. This CDR3 has 11 residues. Germline V gene lookup returns CDR1 LGHDT and CDR2 YNNKEL (reference sequence).

This chain uses TRBV30 with TRBJ2-4; no clear D. This CDR3 contains 15 residues. V lost 1 base to trimming and J lost 5 bases, with 15 bases between them. CDR1 is GTSNPN and CDR2 is SVGIG in the germline V gene (reference sequence). The DNA for the CDR3 is TGTGCCTGGAGTGCGACTTCCACAGACGAAAACATTCAGTACTTC. This translates into CAWSATSTDENIQYF.

The chain recombines TRBV6-9 with TRBJ2-1; 10 bases line up with TRBD1. V lost 10 bases and J lost 8; bases outside the gene matches: 14. CDR3 length: 15 amino acids. The germline V gene has CDR1 MNHGY and CDR2 SVAAGI. The CDR3 loop reads CATNSPGQGSHEQFF. The CDR3 DNA is TGTGCCACCAATTCGCCGGGACAGGGGTCCCATGAGCAGTTCTTC.

In this sample, this clonotype turned up many times. J is TRBJ1-2 and V is TRBV2; D is ambiguous. In germline, CDR1 is SNHLY, CDR2 FYNNEI. The length of the CDR3 is 13 residues. With 6 bases removed from V and 4 bases from J, the gap between germline ends came to 12 bases. The CDR3 DNA sequence: TGTGCCAGCAGGGACGACCGGGGCTATGGCTACACCTTC. This codes for CASRDDRGYGYTF.

The rearrangement uses TRBV6-2 or TRBV6-3 and TRBJ2-2; D ambiguous. CDR1 and CDR2 from the germline V gene are MNHEY and SVGEGT. This CDR3 spans 15 amino acids. V was pared by 2 bases and J by 4 bases, with 11 bases between. The CDR3: CASSYGSGTTGELFF. CDR3 bases: TGTGCCAGCAGTTACGGATCGGGCACCACCGGGGAGCTGTTTTTT.

This clonotype came up a few times. The CDR3 nucleotides are TGCAGCGTTGAAATGACAGGGGAAGGAGAGACCCAGTACTTC. This codes for CSVEMTGEGETQYF. The chain is built from TRBV29-1 and TRBJ2-5; 8 nucleotides line up with TRBD1. The V segment lost 2 bases and the J segment 4 bases; nucleotides outside the gene matches: 6. This CDR3 is 14 amino acids long. CDR1 and CDR2 (germline): SQVTM, ANQGSEA.

The table lists this clonotype with many counts. The V call is TRBV5-1, the J call TRBJ2-7, with 12 bases identical to TRBD2. Per the germline V gene, CDR1 is SGHRS and CDR2 is YFSETQ. The CDR3 runs 17 residues. V gave up 4 bases and J gave up 3 bases; unmatched junction bases: 11. The CDR3 loop reads CASSHPPLAGGDYEQYF. CDR3 DNA: TGCGCCAGCAGCCATCCCCCACTAGCGGGAGGAGACTACGAGCAGTACTTC.

About this clonotype: This may come from a read error, since a much larger clone is one base off. CDR3 sequence (DNA): TGTGCCAGCAGTTTACTCGGGGGGTCGGGAGATACGCAGTATTTT. Protein product: CASSLLGGSGDTQYF. This chain connects TRBV27 to TRBJ2-3, with 7 bases aligning to TRBD2. Trimming removed 2 bases from V and 5 bases from J; junction bases left unmatched: 7. The CDR3 covers 15 residues. Germline loops: CDR1 MNHEY, CDR2 SMNVEV (reference sequence).

This chain joins TRBV12-3 or TRBV12-4 and TRBJ1-2; D is ambiguous. With 2 bases removed from V and 3 bases from J, the gap between germline ends came to 7 bases. The CDR3 has 13 amino acids. CDR3 coding DNA: TGTGCCAGCAGTTTAATCGGACACTATGGCTACACCTTC. Translation: CASSLIGHYGYTF.

Ten or more counts support this clonotype. The CDR3 protein is CASSLERQGEEYF. CDR3 DNA: TGTGCCAGCAGCTTAGAACGACAGGGGGAGGAGTATTTT. The chain combines TRBV11-2 with TRBJ2-3, with 9 bases lining up with TRBD1. J lost 13 bases, V lost 0 bases, and 5 bases had no gene match. The CDR3 contains 13 residues. The germline CDR1 and CDR2 sequences are SGHAT and FQNNGV.

The CDR3 DNA is TGTGCCAGCAGTTTATACAGGGGGTCTCGTTCACCCCTCCACTTT. Translating gives CASSLYRGSRSPLHF. V and J are TRBV28 and TRBJ1-6, with TRBD1 identical over 8 bases. This CDR3 spans 15 amino acids. J gave up 9 bases and V 1 base, and 5 bases lay outside the gene matches. The germline V gene has CDR1 MDHEN and CDR2 SYDVKM.

The chain carries TRBV28 and TRBJ2-7; a weak D match, TRBD1 (6 bases). Per the germline V gene, CDR1 is MDHEN and CDR2 is SYDVKM. The CDR3 has 15 amino acids. Trimming took 3 bases from V and 3 from J, leaving 15 bases between them. The CDR3, as DNA: TGTGCCAGCAGTTTGTCAGGACAGAGAATCTACGAGCAGTACTTC. This sequence encodes CASSLSGQRIYEQYF.

The genes are TRBV2 and TRBJ1-5; D unresolved. Germline V CDR1 and CDR2: SNHLY, FYNNEI. CDR3 length equals 15 residues. V was cut by 7 bases and J by 7 bases, with 20 bases left in between. In DNA, the CDR3 is TGTGCCAGCATGAGAACCCCCACGCCGGGGCAGCCCCAGCATTTT. This encodes CASMRTPTPGQPQHF.

At least ten counts were recorded for this clonotype. The V and J genes are TRBV20-1 and TRBJ1-5, with 9 bases fitting TRBD1. CDR3 length: 13 amino acids. Germline V gene lookup returns CDR1 DFQATT and CDR2 SNEGSKA (reference sequence). Trimming cost V 5 bases and J 5 bases; bases outside gene matches: 4. The CDR3 spells CSAQGQGHQPQHF. Written as DNA, the CDR3 is TGCAGTGCTCAGGGACAGGGTCATCAGCCCCAGCATTTT.